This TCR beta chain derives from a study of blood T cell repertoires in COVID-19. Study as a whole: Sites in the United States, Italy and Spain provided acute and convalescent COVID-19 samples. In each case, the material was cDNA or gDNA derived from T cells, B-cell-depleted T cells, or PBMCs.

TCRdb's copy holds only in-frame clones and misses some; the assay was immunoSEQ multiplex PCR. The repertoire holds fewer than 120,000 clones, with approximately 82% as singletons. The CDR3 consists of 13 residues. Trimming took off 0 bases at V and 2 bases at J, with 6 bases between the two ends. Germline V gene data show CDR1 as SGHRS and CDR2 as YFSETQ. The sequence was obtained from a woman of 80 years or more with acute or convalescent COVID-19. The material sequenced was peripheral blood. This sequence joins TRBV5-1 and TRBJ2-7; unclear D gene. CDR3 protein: CASSLDTAYEQYF. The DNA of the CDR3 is TGCGCCAGCAGCTTGGACACCGCCTACGAGCAGTACTTC.